This T cell receptor (beta chain) comes out of a study of blood T cell repertoires in COVID-19. For the study at large: Nucleic acid was either cDNA or gDNA, and it came from T cells, B-cell-depleted T cells, or PBMCs.

Per the study methods: For nucleated cells, counts were estimated from reference gene primer amplification. Profiling relied on immunoSEQ multiplex PCR, and the TCRdb table lists in-frame clones only, not all of them. From that table come the V and J calls and clone size; the DNA was used to work out D and trimming. The sample has 250,000 to 300,000 clones; 83% are singletons. Germline V lookup: CDR1 MRHNA, CDR2 SNTAGT. This CDR3 is built from 13 residues. The V gene end was trimmed by 8 bases and the J gene end by 4 bases; junction bases not matched to a gene: 2. This clonotype was obtained from a man aged 55 to 69 who had recovered from COVID-19. Sample: peripheral blood. The gene calls are TRBV6-4 and TRBJ1-2; 12 nucleotides match TRBD1. The CDR3: CASRDRGLYGYTF. The CDR3 nucleotides read TGTGCCAGCCGGGACAGGGGGCTCTATGGCTACACCTTC.